This T cell receptor beta chain was recorded in a study of identical twins. This clonotype was seen ten or more times. The antigen remains undetermined. Germline-derived CDR1 and CDR2 are LGHDT and YNNKEL (reference sequence). There are 19 residues in the CDR3. Unmatched junction bases numbered 4, after V lost 0 bases and J lost 1 base. TCRdb used MiXCR to reprocess the 5' RACE reads, holding one entry per CDR3 protein. The data show around 650,000 distinct CDR3 sequences, with roughly 7.1% seen just once and around 1.6% held by the top ten. Study-level findings and limits: Conclusions were based on cross-sectional statistical analysis, without following the same donors.

This same sample was also part of a study on yellow fever vaccine responses in identical twins.

Input material: PBMCs. This chain links TRBV3-1 with TRBJ2-1; 15 nucleotides align to TRBD2. The receptor was isolated from a woman between 18 and 29 years old in good health. The CDR3 DNA is TGTGCCAGCAGCCAAGATCAGGGACTAGCGGGAGGATCCTACAATGAGCAGTTCTTC. It codes for CASSQDQGLAGGSYNEQFF.